This entry lists 23 T cell receptor beta chains sequenced from one sample in a study of blood T cell repertoires in COVID-19. Assay used: immunoSEQ multiplex PCR; TCRdb lists only in-frame clones, some missing. This table has around 120,000 clones, less than 90% appearing once. The sample was peripheral blood. The receptors here all came from a man aged 25-45 years with acute or convalescent COVID-19.

This clone has only one observation. The V gene is TRBV15, the J gene TRBJ1-5, with TRBD1 matching over 7 bases. The ends lost 0 bases at V and 0 bases at J; junction bases unmatched: 5. CDR1 and CDR2 from the germline V gene are LNHNV and YYDKDF (reference sequence). The length of the CDR3 is 17 residues. CDR3 protein: CATSRDHDRDSNQPQHF. The CDR3 DNA reads TGTGCCACCAGCAGAGACCACGACAGGGATAGCAATCAGCCCCAGCATTTT.

V is TRBV5-6 and J is TRBJ2-7, with a possible D match to TRBD1 (5 bases). V was pared by 1 base and J by 2 bases, with 10 bases between. The V gene's germline CDR1 is SGHDT and CDR2 YYEEEE. The CDR3 has 14 residues. This CDR3 reads CASSLRGDTYEQYF. As DNA, the CDR3 is TGTGCCAGCAGCTTGAGGGGCGATACCTACGAGCAGTACTTC.

This chain connects TRBV18 to TRBJ1-1; TRBD1 agrees at 7 bases. Germline CDR1 is KGHSH and CDR2 is LQKENI. This CDR3 region has 17 residues. The J segment lost 0 bases and the V segment lost 1 base, leaving 8 bases of the junction unmatched. CDR3 in amino acids: CASSPRSMTGLNTEAFF. DNA for the CDR3: TGTGCCAGCTCACCACGTTCCATGACAGGGCTGAACACTGAAGCTTTCTTT. The variable domain in full, with the rest retrieved from reference TRBV18 and TRBJ1-1, is NAGVMQNPRHLVRRRGQEARLRCSPMKGHSHVYWYRQLPEEGLKFMVYLQKENIIDESGMPKERFSAEFPKEGPSILRIQQVVRGDSAAYFCASSPRSMTGLNTEAFFGQGTRLTVV.

The table lists this clone with a count of one. The chain employs TRBV10-3 and TRBJ2-1, with 7 bases matching TRBD2. V lost 6 bases, J lost 2 bases, and 7 bases stayed unmatched. There are 15 residues in the CDR3. CDR1 and CDR2 from the germline V gene are ENHRY and SYGVKD. The CDR3 nucleotides are TGTGCCATCAGCAGGGCGGGAGAGGCCTACAATGAGCAGTTCTTC. This gives the protein CAISRAGEAYNEQFF.

In nucleotides, the CDR3 is TGTGCCAGCTCACCTCCAGGGACACGAATGGGCAATGAGCAGTTCTTC. Translated, it gives CASSPPGTRMGNEQFF. The rearrangement uses TRBV18 and TRBJ2-1; tentative D call: TRBD1 (6 bases). The CDR3 spans 16 residues. Germline assignment: CDR1 KGHSH and CDR2 LQKENI. The V end was cut by 3 bases, the J end by 6 bases, with 18 bases between.

V is TRBV4-1 and J is TRBJ2-6, with D maybe TRBD2 (5 bases). The germline V gene has CDR1 MGHRA and CDR2 YSYEKL. The V end was cut by 2 bases, the J end by 0 bases, with 8 bases between. The CDR3 is 16 residues long. The CDR3 sequence is CASSQKSGSGANVLTF. CDR3 DNA: TGCGCCAGCAGCCAAAAAAGCGGCTCTGGGGCCAACGTCCTGACTTTC.

This sequence joins TRBV27 and TRBJ1-6; TRBD1 matches 10 bases. The CDR3 runs to 21 residues. Trimming at V came to 2 bases and at J to 0 bases, leaving 13 bases not matched to a gene. From germline, CDR1 is MNHEY and CDR2 SMNVEV (reference sequence). The CDR3 loop reads CASSLGSPGQGLLSYNSPLHF. CDR3 DNA: TGTGCCAGCAGTTTAGGCTCACCGGGACAGGGGTTACTCTCCTATAATTCACCCCTCCACTTT.

V gene TRBV5-1 combines with J gene TRBJ1-1; D is unresolved. The V gene lost 4 bases and the J gene lost 1 base, with 11 bases spanning the gap. Germline CDR1 and CDR2: SGHRS and YFSETQ. This CDR3 has 14 amino acids. The CDR3 bases are TGCGCCAGCAGCCTGGATGGGAGGAACACTGAAGCTTTCTTT. This sequence encodes CASSLDGRNTEAFF.

The V call is TRBV7-2, the J call TRBJ1-1; D is perhaps TRBD1 (6 bases). Trimming pared 5 bases from V and 9 bases from J, leaving 16 bases between. Per the germline V gene, CDR1 is SGHTA and CDR2 is FQGNSA. There are 13 residues in the CDR3. The chain's CDR3 is CASSRQEGQKAFF. In DNA form, the CDR3 reads TGTGCCAGCAGCCGACAAGAGGGACAAAAAGCTTTCTTT.

The chain combines TRBV3-1 (or the pseudogene TRBV3-2) with TRBJ1-6; perhaps TRBD1 as D (5 bases). The CDR3 is 15 amino acids. Germline values: CDR1 LGHDT, CDR2 YNNKEL (reference sequence). V lost 7 bases, J lost 7 bases, and 17 bases lay in between. The CDR3 region is CASNPDSLGNSPLHF. In DNA form, the CDR3 reads TGTGCCAGCAACCCTGACAGTTTGGGGAATTCACCCCTCCACTTT.

V is TRBV14 and J is TRBJ2-3, with D possibly being TRBD2 (6 bases). The CDR3 consists of 17 residues. Trimming took off 5 bases at V and 0 bases at J, with 18 bases between the two ends. Germline CDR1 SGHDN, CDR2 FVKESK. The CDR3 DNA is TGTGCCAGCAGCAAGGAGGGGTTGGCGTTTAGCACAGATACGCAGTATTTT. Residues: CASSKEGLAFSTDTQYF.

The rearrangement links TRBV15 to TRBJ1-1; 9 nucleotides match TRBD1. V lost 2 bases to trimming and J lost 1 base; unmatched junction nucleotides: 5. The CDR3 runs 16 residues. Looked up from germline, CDR1 is LNHNV and CDR2 is YYDKDF (reference sequence). CDR3 region: CATSRLGGQGNTEAFF. DNA for the CDR3: TGTGCCACCAGCAGATTGGGGGGACAGGGGAACACTGAAGCTTTCTTT.

The chain has TRBV4-3 and TRBJ1-6; D is undetermined. Germline assignment: CDR1 LGHNA and CDR2 YSLEER. Between the trimmed V and J ends, which lost 0 bases and 10 bases, there was a span of 7 bases. There are 13 residues in the CDR3. The CDR3 DNA reads TGCGCCAGCAGCCAAGATTGGCAATCACCCCTCCACTTT. This translates into CASSQDWQSPLHF.

V usage is TRBV10-3 and J usage is TRBJ1-2, with 9 bases that match TRBD1. The V gene end was trimmed by 4 bases and the J gene end by 1 base; junction bases not matched to a gene: 10. The CDR3 has 17 residues. CDR1 and CDR2 from the germline V gene are ENHRY and SYGVKD. For the CDR3, the DNA is TGTGCCATCAGTGGTCCGGGACAGGGAAATTTTAACTATGGCTACACCTTC. Translating gives CAISGPGQGNFNYGYTF.

The chain recombines TRBV5-4 with TRBJ2-5, with D possibly being TRBD1 (6 bases). Trimming took off 3 bases at V and 5 bases at J, with 17 bases between the two ends. The CDR3 length is 15 residues. Germline V gives CDR1 SGHNT, CDR2 YYREEE (reference sequence). CDR3 region: CASSSDRTLGETQYF. CDR3 DNA sequence: TGTGCCAGCAGCTCAGACAGGACTCTGGGGGAGACCCAGTACTTC.

This clone appeared once. The rearrangement links TRBV20-1 to TRBJ1-1, with D possibly matching TRBD1 (5 bases). CDR3 size: 14 residues. V lost 3 bases and J lost 1, with 12 bases in between. The germline V gene has CDR1 DFQATT and CDR2 SNEGSKA (reference sequence). Here the CDR3 reads CSASDAGKNTEAFF. Here the CDR3 DNA reads TGCAGTGCTAGTGATGCAGGGAAGAACACTGAAGCTTTCTTT.

V usage is TRBV7-9 and J usage is TRBJ1-1; D ambiguous. The CDR3 has 13 amino acids. The V gene lost 1 base and the J gene lost 4 bases, with 7 bases spanning the gap. Germline V gene data show CDR1 as SEHNR and CDR2 as FQNEAQ (reference sequence). CDR3 sequence (DNA): TGTGCCAGCAGCTTAGGAGCGGGCACTGAAGCTTTCTTT. It translates to CASSLGAGTEAFF.

This chain connects TRBV7-9 to TRBJ2-1; 11 nucleotides agree with TRBD2. This CDR3 region has 15 residues. The ends lost 4 bases at V and 4 bases at J; junction bases unmatched: 3. Germline V CDR1 and CDR2: SEHNR, FQNEAQ (reference sequence). DNA for the CDR3: TGTGCCAGCAGCTCCGGGACTAGCGGTTACAATGAGCAGTTCTTC. As protein: CASSSGTSGYNEQFF.

In this sample, this clone turned up once. This CDR3 is CSAITAYEQYF. The DNA of the CDR3 is TGCAGTGCTATCACTGCGTACGAGCAGTACTTC. The chain couples TRBV20-1 to TRBJ2-7, with D unresolved. Trimming pared 4 bases from V and 4 bases from J, leaving 8 bases between. Germline CDR1 is DFQATT and CDR2 is SNEGSKA (reference sequence). This CDR3 is built from 11 residues.

There are a few counts of this clone. The rearrangement uses TRBV2 and TRBJ2-1; a weak D match, TRBD1 (6 bases). The V end was cut by 7 bases, the J end by 5 bases, with 21 bases between. Germline V CDR1 and CDR2: SNHLY, FYNNEI. The CDR3 loop spans 16 amino acids. The CDR3 region has the DNA TGTGCCAGCAACGTCGACAGGTACGCAATCGACAATGAGCAGTTCTTC. The encoded protein is CASNVDRYAIDNEQFF.

The chain has TRBV7-2 and TRBJ1-5; unclear D gene. Trimming stripped 1 base from V and 11 bases from J, with 12 bases between. The CDR3 is 13 amino acids. Germline V gene data show CDR1 as SGHTA and CDR2 as FQGNSA. The CDR3 here is CASSLVGGRAQHF. CDR3 nucleotide sequence: TGTGCCAGCAGCTTAGTGGGTGGGCGGGCCCAGCATTTT.

A remark on this clone: In the same sample, other DNA sequences code for this CDR3. The gene calls are TRBV6-5 and TRBJ1-1; tentative D call: TRBD1 (5 bases). The germline CDR1 and CDR2 sequences are MNHEY and SVGAGI. The V end lost 2 bases, the J end lost 5 bases, and 12 bases lay between the germline ends. The CDR3 totals 14 residues. CDR3 sequence: CASSYRQGGTEAFF. The CDR3 nucleotides read TGTGCCAGCAGTTACCGGCAGGGTGGGACTGAAGCTTTCTTT.

The chain joins TRBV3-1 (or the pseudogene TRBV3-2) to TRBJ2-4; possible D gene TRBD1, 6 bases. Trimming took 0 bases from V and 7 from J, leaving 16 bases between them. This CDR3 has 16 amino acids. Germline V lookup: CDR1 LGHDT, CDR2 YNNKEL (reference sequence). The CDR3 bases are TGTGCCAGCAGCCAAGATCCGAGGGGACACTTCAACATTCAGTACTTC. Translated: CASSQDPRGHFNIQYF.